One and the same sample provided the 13 T cell receptor beta chains below, sequenced in a study of PD-1 blockade in classical Hodgkin lymphoma. Produced via immunoSEQ multiplex PCR; TCRdb's table is partial and in-frame only. The data show tens of thousands of clones, 70% to 90% seen once. There was relapse after autologous stem cell transplantation in every patient, and there was variation in brentuximab vedotin exposure. Specimen: peripheral blood mononuclear cells (PBMCs), collected before the second cycle of nivolumab. These receptors all stem from a human donor with classical Hodgkin lymphoma.

V is TRBV28 and J is TRBJ1-3; D not resolved. The CDR3 loop spans 16 amino acids. The ends were cut back, 6 bases at V and 0 bases at J, with 15 bases in the middle. Per germline, CDR1 MDHEN and CDR2 SYDVKM. The CDR3 region has the DNA TGTGCCAGCAGCTCCCCGAGCCTCCACTCTGGAAACACCATATATTTT. Its protein is CASSSPSLHSGNTIYF.

V gene TRBV6-5 combines with J gene TRBJ2-1, with D unclear. Per germline, CDR1 MNHEY and CDR2 SVGAGI. The CDR3 is 14 amino acids. Trimming shortened V by 6 bases and J by 4 bases, and 13 bases separated the two germline ends. The DNA for the CDR3 is TGTGCCAGCAGCCCGTCCTATAGGTACAATGAGCAGTTCTTC. This translates into CASSPSYRYNEQFF.

The chain uses TRBV10-2 and TRBJ2-5, with TRBD1 matching over 7 bases. This CDR3 is 12 amino acids long. Germline V lookup: CDR1 WSHSY, CDR2 SAAADI. The V segment lost 8 bases and the J segment 3 bases; nucleotides outside the gene matches: 3. In nucleotides, the CDR3 is TGCGCCAGCGAAGGGACAGAAGAGACCCAGTACTTC. Encoded protein: CASEGTEETQYF.

J is TRBJ2-1 and V is TRBV7-3, with D uncertain. This CDR3 is built from 15 residues. Germline lookup yields CDR1 SGHTA and CDR2 FQGTGA. V was trimmed by 2 bases and J by 6 bases, leaving 14 bases between them. For the CDR3, the DNA is TGTGCCAGCAGCTTACAACCCTTAAAGGGCAATGAGCAGTTCTTC. Its translation is CASSLQPLKGNEQFF.

The chain uses TRBV4-2 and TRBJ2-5, with D possibly TRBD1 on 6 matching bases. From germline, CDR1 is LGHNA and CDR2 YNFKEQ. This CDR3 contains 15 residues. The V gene lost 0 bases and the J gene lost 9 bases, with 17 bases spanning the gap. The CDR3 region is CASSQDQRGSTAQYF. Written as DNA, the CDR3 is TGTGCCAGCAGCCAAGATCAGAGGGGGAGTACGGCCCAGTACTTC.

The chain uses TRBV28 and TRBJ2-7; D is ambiguous. CDR3 length: 15 amino acids. CDR1 MDHEN and CDR2 SYDVKM come from the germline V gene. Trimming cost V 7 bases and J 1 base, with 17 bases left between them. As DNA, the CDR3 is TGTGCCAGCACCGACTCCGGAGCTAGGTCCTACGAGCAGTACTTC. This codes for CASTDSGARSYEQYF.

The chain employs TRBV6-5 and TRBJ1-2, with D possibly TRBD1 on 5 matching bases. V was trimmed by 5 bases and J by 8 bases, leaving 15 bases between them. The germline CDR1 and CDR2 sequences are MNHEY and SVGAGI. CDR3 length: 13 residues. The CDR3 DNA sequence: TGTGCCAGCAGTCCCAGGGAGGTCAAAGGCTACACCTTC. This gives the protein CASSPREVKGYTF.

This clone has more than one count but fewer than ten. The chain combines TRBV6-5 with TRBJ2-3; possible D gene TRBD1, 6 bases. Trimming left V 5 bases short and J 2 bases short, with 14 bases between. The CDR3 contains 15 residues. Germline CDR1 and CDR2: MNHEY and SVGAGI. CDR3 in amino acids: CASSAQTGPTDTQYF. The DNA for the CDR3 is TGTGCCAGCAGTGCCCAGACAGGACCCACAGATACGCAGTATTTT.

This chain links TRBV28 with TRBJ1-5; 8 bases are a match to TRBD1. The V and J ends lost 6 bases and 1 base, in that order; junction bases with no gene match: 5. Germline CDR1 MDHEN, CDR2 SYDVKM. There are 15 residues in the CDR3. The DNA of the CDR3 is TGTGCCAGCAGGAGGACAGGGAAAAGCAATCAGCCCCAGCATTTT. Amino acids: CASRRTGKSNQPQHF.

In nucleotides, the CDR3 is TGCGCCAGCAGCGGGGTTCCTCTACAGGGGGTAAGCGAGCAGTACTTC. Translating gives CASSGVPLQGVSEQYF. This chain links TRBV5-1 with TRBJ2-7; 8 bases fit TRBD1. The ends lost 4 bases at V and 6 bases at J; junction bases unmatched: 15. The CDR3 is 16 residues long. Germline loops: CDR1 SGHRS, CDR2 YFSETQ.

This CDR3 reads CASSPTTSGGHTDTQYF. Here the CDR3 DNA reads TGTGCCAGCAGCCCTACCACTAGCGGGGGACACACAGATACGCAGTATTTT. J is TRBJ2-3 and V is TRBV7-9, with 11 bases matching TRBD2. Trimming at V came to 5 bases and at J to 2 bases, leaving 9 bases not matched to a gene. Germline V CDR1 and CDR2: SEHNR, FQNEAQ (reference sequence). The length of the CDR3 is 17 residues.

V gene TRBV27 combines with J gene TRBJ1-2; D not certain. This CDR3 has 16 amino acids. V gave up 4 bases and J gave up 4 bases, with 19 bases separating them. The germline CDR1 and CDR2 sequences are MNHEY and SMNVEV (reference sequence). CDR3 amino acids: CASSYYREDFFYGYTF. DNA for the CDR3: TGTGCCAGCAGTTACTACCGGGAAGACTTCTTCTATGGCTACACCTTC.

The rearrangement uses TRBV6-6 and TRBJ2-7; D uncertain. The germline gives CDR1 MNHNY, CDR2 SVGAGI (reference sequence). The CDR3 spans 14 residues. V dropped 6 bases and J dropped 2 bases, with 14 bases sitting between them. The CDR3 loop reads CASRAKSGAYEQYF. In nucleotides, the CDR3 is TGTGCCAGCAGGGCAAAATCAGGCGCCTACGAGCAGTACTTC.